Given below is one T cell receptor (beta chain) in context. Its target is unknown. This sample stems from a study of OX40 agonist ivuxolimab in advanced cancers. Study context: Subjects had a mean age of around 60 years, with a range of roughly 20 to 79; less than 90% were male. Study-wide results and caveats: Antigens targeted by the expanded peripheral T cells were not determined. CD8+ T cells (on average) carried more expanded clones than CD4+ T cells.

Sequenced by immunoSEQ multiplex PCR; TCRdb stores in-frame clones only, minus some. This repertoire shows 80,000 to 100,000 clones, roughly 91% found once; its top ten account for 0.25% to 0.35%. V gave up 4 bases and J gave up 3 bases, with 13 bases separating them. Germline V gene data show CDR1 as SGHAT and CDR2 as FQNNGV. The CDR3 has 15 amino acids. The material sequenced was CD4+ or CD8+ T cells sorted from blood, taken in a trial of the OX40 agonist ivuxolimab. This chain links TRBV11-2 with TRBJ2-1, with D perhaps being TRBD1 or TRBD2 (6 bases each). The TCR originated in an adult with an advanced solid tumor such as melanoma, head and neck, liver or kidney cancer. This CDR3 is CASSSTRGVYNEQFF. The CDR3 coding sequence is TGTGCCAGCAGCTCGACTAGGGGGGTCTACAATGAGCAGTTCTTC. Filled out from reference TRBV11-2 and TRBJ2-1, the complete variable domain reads EAGVAQSPRYKIIEKRQSVAFWCNPISGHATLYWYQQILGQGPKLLIQFQNNGVVDDSQLPKDRFSAERLKGVDSTLKIQPAKLEDSAVYLCASSSTRGVYNEQFFGPGTRLTVL.